This TCR beta chain derives from a study of blood T cell repertoires in COVID-19. The J segment lost 1 base and the V segment lost 3 bases, leaving 9 bases of the junction unmatched. The germline V gene has CDR1 SGHTA and CDR2 FQGNSA. This CDR3 is built from 17 residues. The method was immunoSEQ multiplex PCR; TCRdb's version includes in-frame clones alone and lacks a portion of them. This sample has around 50,000 clones, with 82% found just once. The sample taken for sequencing was peripheral blood. The chain is built from TRBV7-2 and TRBJ2-7, with 10 positions matching TRBD2. The source is a woman aged 55-75 years with acute or convalescent COVID-19. The CDR3 coding sequence is TGTGCCAGCAGCTTGGGGGTAGCGGGGGGCTCTTCCTACGAGCAGTACTTC. Translated: CASSLGVAGGSSYEQYF.